These 5 T cell receptor beta chains were all obtained from the same sample, sequenced in a study of sequential checkpoint blockade in melanoma (dated by TCRdb to the late 2010s). What the treatment or condition label conveys for this sample: randomized to nivolumab then ipilimumab (arm A) or the reverse (arm B). Library creation used the immunoSEQ multiplex PCR assay. TCRdb's version of the immuneACCESS table is confined to in-frame rearrangements and falls short of the full clone set. An unresolved V gene accounts for under half of the shortfall where checked; the remainder is of unknown origin. The sample table lists some 5,100 clones, 20% of them with a count of one. 15% to 20% of the sample is held by the ten biggest clonotypes. The input for sequencing was tumor tissue (inferred from file names), taken from a patient given nivolumab and ipilimumab in sequence. The receptor source for this set is a human donor with melanoma.

This chain connects TRBV5-1 to TRBJ2-3; D call uncertain. V was trimmed by 4 bases and J by 3 bases, leaving 12 bases between them. The CDR3 loop spans 14 amino acids. Germline loops: CDR1 SGHRS, CDR2 YFSETQ. DNA of the CDR3: TGCGCCAGCAGCCTCACTTTCGGGACAGATACGCAGTATTTT. Encoded protein: CASSLTFGTDTQYF.

This clone occurred many times. The gene calls are TRBV11-3 and TRBJ2-5; 10 bases map to TRBD2. Germline CDR1 is SGHNT and CDR2 is YENEEA. The CDR3 has 14 amino acids. The ends lost 4 bases at V and 3 bases at J; junction bases unmatched: 2. CDR3 in amino acids: CASSSLAGEETQYF. CDR3 coding DNA: TGTGCCAGCAGCTCTCTAGCGGGGGAAGAGACCCAGTACTTC.

The rearrangement links TRBV15 to TRBJ2-3; maybe TRBD2 (5 bases). Germline CDR1 LNHNV, CDR2 YYDKDF (reference sequence). Trimming pared 1 base from V and 6 bases from J, leaving 11 bases between. The CDR3 extends over 14 amino acids. As DNA, the CDR3 is TGTGCCACCAGCAGAGGGGCGGGCCGGGATACGCAGTATTTT. Amino acid sequence: CATSRGAGRDTQYF.

The V gene is TRBV15, the J gene TRBJ2-2; weak D call: TRBD2 (5 bases). V gave up 0 bases and J gave up 6 bases, with 14 bases separating them. Germline V gene sequence: CDR1 LNHNV, CDR2 YYDKDF (reference sequence). This CDR3 has 16 residues. CDR3 coding DNA: TGTGCCACCAGCAGAGATAATGGAGGACTCGCCGGGGAGCTGTTTTTT. Its protein is CATSRDNGGLAGELFF.

This clone has a handful of counts. This chain connects TRBV27 to TRBJ2-3; maybe TRBD1 (6 bases). This CDR3 has 15 residues. V lost 7 bases and J 5 bases, leaving 19 bases between the germline ends. CDR1 MNHEY and CDR2 SMNVEV come from the germline V gene (reference sequence). CDR3 DNA: TGTGCCAGCAAGGCCGGGGCAGGGGCAGGAGATACGCAGTATTTT. It translates to CASKAGAGAGDTQYF.